These 12 T cell receptor beta chains were all obtained from the same sample, sequenced in a study of cytomegalovirus exposure and HLA in healthy donors (dated by TCRdb to between 2016 and 2019). Library creation used the immunoSEQ multiplex PCR assay. For the multiplex PCR, a mixture combining 60 forward primers for TCR Vbeta segments and 13 reverse primers for TCR Jbeta segments was used. TCRdb retrieved this table from immuneACCESS and kept in-frame rearrangements only. Not all clones are present; in checked studies, unresolved V genes account for under half, and no reason is known for the remainder. The sample records roughly 190,000 clones, 70% to 80% of which are singletons. 1.6% of the sample is held by the ten biggest clonotypes. Sequencing was carried out using PBMCs. These receptors were taken from a woman between 45 and 65 years old in good health and CMV-seronegative.

CDR3 in DNA: TGTGCCAGCAGCGTAGACCCGGGACTAGTAAGTAATGAGCAGTTCTTC. It codes for CASSVDPGLVSNEQFF. The chain uses TRBV9 and TRBJ2-1; 8 nucleotides align to TRBD2. The germline V gene has CDR1 SGDLS and CDR2 YYNGEE. The CDR3 loop spans 16 amino acids. V lost 0 bases, J lost 7 bases, and 9 bases stayed unmatched.

In its sample, this clone was seen a few times. The V call is TRBV6-1, the J call TRBJ2-7, with a possible D match to TRBD2 (6 bases). Germline lookup yields CDR1 MNHNS and CDR2 SASEGT. Trimming left V 7 bases short and J 3 bases short, with 13 bases between. CDR3 length: 13 amino acids. The CDR3 sequence: CASTLGGNYEQYF. For the CDR3, the DNA is TGTGCCAGCACCCTAGGCGGGAACTACGAGCAGTACTTC.

The chain uses TRBV18 and TRBJ2-3, with TRBD1 matching over 9 bases. The V gene end was trimmed by 5 bases and the J gene end by 6 bases; junction bases not matched to a gene: 6. Germline CDR1 reads KGHSH; CDR2 reads LQKENI. The CDR3 has 14 residues. The CDR3 loop reads CASSATGGVDTQYF. DNA for the CDR3: TGTGCCAGCTCAGCTACAGGGGGCGTGGATACGCAGTATTTT.

The rearrangement links TRBV6-1 to TRBJ2-5, with D unresolved. The V and J ends lost 0 bases and 2 bases respectively, with 7 bases between them. The CDR3 is 14 amino acids. Germline V gives CDR1 MNHNS, CDR2 SASEGT. The CDR3 DNA follows: TGTGCCAGCAGTGAAGCGCCCAGGCAAGAGACCCAGTACTTC. Translating gives CASSEAPRQETQYF.

The chain joins TRBV7-6 to TRBJ2-7; 7 bases are shared with TRBD1. CDR1 is SGHVS, CDR2 FNYEAQ, per germline. The CDR3 sequence is 13 residues long. The V and J ends lost 5 bases and 6 bases, in that order; junction bases with no gene match: 7. The CDR3 bases are TGTGCCAGCAGCGTTCTTACAGGGGTCGAGCAGTACTTC. It translates to CASSVLTGVEQYF.

The chain uses TRBV28 and TRBJ1-1; TRBD1 matches at 9 bases. Losses at the gene ends were 8 bases for V and 3 bases for J; bases not matched to a gene: 10. This CDR3 has 15 amino acids. Germline V gene sequence: CDR1 MDHEN, CDR2 SYDVKM. The CDR3 loop reads CASQGPGQGHTEAFF. Here the CDR3 DNA reads TGTGCCAGCCAGGGGCCGGGACAGGGCCACACTGAAGCTTTCTTT.

This chain joins TRBV5-6 and TRBJ1-5; D uncertain. The CDR3 spans 16 residues. The V and J ends lost 4 bases and 2 bases respectively, with 16 bases between them. Germline V gene lookup returns CDR1 SGHDT and CDR2 YYEEEE. The DNA of the CDR3 is TGTGCCAGCAGCCTAAAGGAAAACCGGGGCAATCAGCCCCAGCATTTT. As protein: CASSLKENRGNQPQHF.

This rearrangement joins TRBV4-3 to TRBJ2-1; TRBD1 might be the D (5 bases). The germline V gene has CDR1 LGHNA and CDR2 YSLEER. Trimming took off 0 bases at V and 6 bases at J, with 15 bases between the two ends. CDR3 size: 16 residues. The CDR3 DNA reads TGCGCCAGCAGCCAAGATATGGGGCTACCTCCCAATGAGCAGTTCTTC. Translation gives CASSQDMGLPPNEQFF.

The genes are TRBV7-9 and TRBJ2-2; 8 bases are shared with TRBD2. V shed 5 bases, J shed 5 bases, and the junction held 10 bases outside the gene matches. The CDR3 totals 16 residues. Per germline, CDR1 SEHNR and CDR2 FQNEAQ (reference sequence). The chain's CDR3 is CASSPRAGGPTGELFF. For the CDR3, the DNA is TGTGCCAGCAGCCCCCGGGCGGGGGGACCTACCGGGGAGCTGTTTTTT.

The chain uses TRBV19 and TRBJ2-1; possibly TRBD1 for D (5 bases). The germline V gene has CDR1 LNHDA and CDR2 SQIVND (reference sequence). The ends were cut back, 4 bases at V and 0 bases at J, with 13 bases in the middle. The length of the CDR3 is 16 residues. CDR3 in DNA: TGTGCCAGTAGTACCCTACAGGCGAGCTCCTACAATGAGCAGTTCTTC. Translated, it gives CASSTLQASSYNEQFF.

The chain links TRBV18 to TRBJ2-3; 8 bases map to TRBD2. The length of the CDR3 is 16 residues. Germline V gene lookup returns CDR1 KGHSH and CDR2 LQKENI. With V trimmed by 2 bases and J by 2 bases, 6 bases remained unmatched. The CDR3 DNA follows: TGTGCCAGCTCACCAAGAGTAGCGGGATCCACAGATACGCAGTATTTT. Translating it yields CASSPRVAGSTDTQYF.

The chain combines TRBV7-3 with TRBJ2-7; 8 bases map to TRBD1. Germline CDR1 SGHTA, CDR2 FQGTGA. J gave up 9 bases and V 6 bases, and 10 bases lay outside the gene matches. The CDR3 sequence is 13 residues long. CDR3 in amino acids: CASSTGQADRQYF. For the CDR3, the DNA is TGTGCCAGCAGTACGGGACAGGCCGACCGGCAGTACTTC.